The 15 T cell receptor beta chains below were found in one sample sequenced in a study of blood T cell repertoires in COVID-19. Measured with immunoSEQ multiplex PCR; TCRdb has only the in-frame clones, and not every one. The sample carries 180,000 or so clones, approximately 85% recorded once. The material sequenced was peripheral blood. The source of these receptors is an older woman with acute or convalescent COVID-19.

The rearrangement links TRBV6-6 to TRBJ1-3, with TRBD1 as a possible D gene (6 bases). The CDR3 extends over 16 amino acids. Germline assignment: CDR1 MNHNY and CDR2 SVGAGI (reference sequence). The V end was cut by 6 bases, the J end by 4 bases, with 19 bases between. The CDR3 DNA is TGTGCCAGCAGCCAGAGACCAACAGGGCTCGGAAACACCATATATTTT. As protein: CASSQRPTGLGNTIYF.

This chain connects TRBV18 to TRBJ2-7; 8 bases agree with TRBD1. The CDR3 covers 16 residues. V dropped 3 bases and J dropped 0; count of bases not matched to a gene: 7. CDR1 KGHSH and CDR2 LQKENI come from the germline V gene. The chain's CDR3 is CASSPPDRVSSYEQYF. The CDR3 nucleotides are TGTGCCAGCTCACCTCCGGACAGGGTCAGCTCCTACGAGCAGTACTTC.

V and J are TRBV20-1 and TRBJ1-5; 7 nucleotides match TRBD1. The CDR3 is made up of 16 amino acids. V lost 3 bases to trimming and J lost 4 bases; unmatched junction nucleotides: 12. Germline loops: CDR1 DFQATT, CDR2 SNEGSKA (reference sequence). CDR3 in amino acids: CSASSVGTAINQPQHF. The CDR3 DNA follows: TGCAGTGCTAGTAGCGTCGGGACAGCTATTAATCAGCCCCAGCATTTT.

This rearrangement joins TRBV5-1 to TRBJ2-2; D not certain. Between the trimmed V and J ends, which lost 0 bases and 0 bases, there was a span of 9 bases. From germline, CDR1 is SGHRS and CDR2 YFSETQ. The CDR3 has 16 amino acids. CDR3 DNA: TGCGCCAGCAGCTTGGTGCCACTCTCGAACACCGGGGAGCTGTTTTTT. Its translation is CASSLVPLSNTGELFF.

V is TRBV28 and J is TRBJ1-1; TRBD1 is a possible D gene (5 bases). V lost 6 bases to trimming and J lost 5 bases, with 13 bases between them. Germline loops: CDR1 MDHEN, CDR2 SYDVKM. The CDR3 is made up of 13 amino acids. The CDR3 loop is CASRPRQGTEAFF. For the CDR3, the DNA is TGTGCCAGCAGACCACGTCAGGGTACTGAAGCTTTCTTT. Full variable domain (rest looked up from reference TRBV28 and TRBJ1-1): DVKVTQSSRYLVKRTGEKVFLECVQDMDHENMFWYRQDPGLGLRLIYFSYDVKMKEKGDIPEGYSVSREKKERFSLILESASTNQTSMYLCASRPRQGTEAFFGQGTRLTVV.

The gene calls are TRBV3-1 (or the pseudogene TRBV3-2) and TRBJ1-3; D might be TRBD1 (5 bases). Germline CDR1 and CDR2: LGHDT and YNNKEL (reference sequence). Between the trimmed V and J ends, which lost 5 bases and 7 bases, there was a span of 18 bases. The CDR3 has 15 amino acids. CDR3 in DNA: TGTGCCAGCAGCAAAGGGACTTTCGGAAGGAACACCATATATTTT. Residues: CASSKGTFGRNTIYF.

This CDR3 is CASTQGVGQPQHF. The CDR3, as DNA: TGTGCCAGTACCCAGGGGGTTGGTCAGCCCCAGCATTTT. This chain links TRBV19 with TRBJ1-5; 7 nucleotides match TRBD1. Germline lookup yields CDR1 LNHDA and CDR2 SQIVND (reference sequence). The CDR3 loop spans 13 amino acids. Germline trimming cut 7 bases from V and 6 bases from J; bases unmatched to any gene: 6. The full variable domain, with the rest looked up from reference TRBV19 and TRBJ1-5, is DGGITQSPKYLFRKEGQNVTLSCEQNLNHDAMYWYRQDPGQGLRLIYYSQIVNDFQKGDIAEGYSVSREKKESFPLTVTSAQKNPTAFYLCASTQGVGQPQHFGDGTRLSIL.

This chain links TRBV28 with TRBJ1-4; D not resolved. V was shortened by 10 bases and J by 3 bases, with 12 bases between the two germline ends. Germline CDR1 and CDR2: MDHEN and SYDVKM. The CDR3 runs to 13 residues. In DNA form, the CDR3 reads TGTGCCACCAGCCTTCCGGCTAATGAAAAACTGTTTTTT. Translated, it gives CATSLPANEKLFF.

The chain links TRBV7-2 to TRBJ2-3, with a possible D match to TRBD2 (6 bases). Per germline, CDR1 SGHTA and CDR2 FQGNSA. V was pared by 0 bases and J by 1 base, with 14 bases between. This CDR3 spans 17 amino acids. CDR3 DNA: TGTGCCAGCAGCTTAGCTAGCGGAAGGGGTGGCACAGATACGCAGTATTTT. This gives the protein CASSLASGRGGTDTQYF. Full variable domain (rest looked up from reference TRBV7-2 and TRBJ2-3): GAGVSQSPSNKVTEKGKDVELRCDPISGHTALYWYRQSLGQGLEFLIYFQGNSAPDKSGLPSDRFSAERTGGSVSTLTIQRTQQEDSAVYLCASSLASGRGGTDTQYFGPGTRLTVL.

The table lists this clone with a few counts. The chain employs TRBV10-3 and TRBJ2-1; D may be TRBD1 (5 bases). The CDR3 is made up of 14 amino acids. V was cut by 3 bases and J by 6 bases, with 12 bases left in between. Germline V gene sequence: CDR1 ENHRY, CDR2 SYGVKD. The CDR3 nucleotides are TGTGCCATCAGTGAAGCAGGGATTAGCAATGAGCAGTTCTTC. Amino acid sequence: CAISEAGISNEQFF.

The chain is built from TRBV7-6 and TRBJ2-3, with 8 bases matching TRBD2. Germline CDR1 is SGHVS and CDR2 is FNYEAQ. The CDR3 loop spans 18 amino acids. The J segment lost 0 bases and the V segment lost 2 bases, leaving 10 bases of the junction unmatched. DNA for the CDR3: TGTGCCAGCAGCTTAACTAGCGGCGGGATTTCTAGCACAGATACGCAGTATTTT. Translated: CASSLTSGGISSTDTQYF.

This chain links TRBV5-1 with TRBJ1-2; unclear D gene. CDR1 and CDR2 from the germline V gene are SGHRS and YFSETQ. V lost 0 bases, J lost 5 bases, and 5 bases lay in between. The CDR3 totals 12 residues. This CDR3 reads CASSLVGYGYTF. In DNA form, the CDR3 reads TGCGCCAGCAGCTTGGTCGGGTATGGCTACACCTTC.

The V and J genes are TRBV28 and TRBJ2-1; D not resolved. CDR1 is MDHEN, CDR2 SYDVKM, per germline. Trimming took off 6 bases at V and 6 bases at J, with 6 bases between the two ends. This CDR3 has 11 residues. This chain's CDR3 is CASSPLNEQFF. CDR3 sequence (DNA): TGTGCCAGCAGCCCCCTCAATGAGCAGTTCTTC.

The chain couples TRBV9 to TRBJ1-6; no clear D. The CDR3 has 13 amino acids. CDR1 is SGDLS and CDR2 is YYNGEE in the germline V gene. Trimming stripped 0 bases from V and 8 bases from J, with 6 bases between. CDR3 region: CASSVGPDSPLHF. The CDR3 bases are TGTGCCAGCAGCGTAGGTCCGGATTCACCCCTCCACTTT.

V and J are TRBV20-1 and TRBJ2-5; D gene ambiguous. The CDR3 contains 11 residues. Per germline, CDR1 DFQATT and CDR2 SNEGSKA (reference sequence). The V end lost 4 bases, the J end lost 3 bases, and 6 bases lay between the germline ends. The CDR3 DNA reads as TGCAGTGCTACCAACAAAGAGACCCAGTACTTC. Translated, it gives CSATNKETQYF.